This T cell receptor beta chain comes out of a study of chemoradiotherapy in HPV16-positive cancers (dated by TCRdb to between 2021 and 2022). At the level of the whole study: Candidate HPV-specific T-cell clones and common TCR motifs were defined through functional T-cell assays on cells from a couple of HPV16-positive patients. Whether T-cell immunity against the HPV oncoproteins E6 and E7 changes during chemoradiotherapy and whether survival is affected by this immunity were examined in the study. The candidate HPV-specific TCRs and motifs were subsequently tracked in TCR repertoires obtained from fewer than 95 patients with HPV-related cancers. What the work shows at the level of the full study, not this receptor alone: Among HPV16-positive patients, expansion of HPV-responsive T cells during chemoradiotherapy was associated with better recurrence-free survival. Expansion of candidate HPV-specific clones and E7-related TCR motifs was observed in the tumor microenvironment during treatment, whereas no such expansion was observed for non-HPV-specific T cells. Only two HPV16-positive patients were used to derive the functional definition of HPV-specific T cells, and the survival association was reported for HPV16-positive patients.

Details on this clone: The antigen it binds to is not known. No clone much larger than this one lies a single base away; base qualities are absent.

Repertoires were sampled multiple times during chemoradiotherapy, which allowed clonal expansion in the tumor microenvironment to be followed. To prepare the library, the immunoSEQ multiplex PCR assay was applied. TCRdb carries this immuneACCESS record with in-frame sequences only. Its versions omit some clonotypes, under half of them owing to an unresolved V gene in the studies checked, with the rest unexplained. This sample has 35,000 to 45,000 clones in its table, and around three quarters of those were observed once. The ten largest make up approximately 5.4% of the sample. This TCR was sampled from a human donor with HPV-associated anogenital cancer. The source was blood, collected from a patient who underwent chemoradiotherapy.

The DNA reads as follows: TGTGCCAGTAGTAGTGACAGGGGGCGAAGTGAAAAACTGTTTTTT. It specifies CASSSDRGRSEKLFF. The chain is made from TRBV19 and TRBJ1-4; 10 of the junction bases match TRBD1. The CDR3, cysteine through phenylalanine, is 15 amino acids long. The sequence is cut down to CDR3 DNA, 45 bases in frame from base 1. CDR1 and CDR2 are read off the germline V gene (reference sequence) as LNHDA and SQIVND. Trimming takes 4 bases off V and 7 bases off J; junction bases not matched to a gene: 6. Where the CDR3 stops, the reference TRBV19 and TRBJ1-4 genes take over; the full variable domain is DGGITQSPKYLFRKEGQNVTLSCEQNLNHDAMYWYRQDPGQGLRLIYYSQIVNDFQKGDIAEGYSVSREKKESFPLTVTSAQKNPTAFYLCASSSDRGRSEKLFFGSGTQLSVL.